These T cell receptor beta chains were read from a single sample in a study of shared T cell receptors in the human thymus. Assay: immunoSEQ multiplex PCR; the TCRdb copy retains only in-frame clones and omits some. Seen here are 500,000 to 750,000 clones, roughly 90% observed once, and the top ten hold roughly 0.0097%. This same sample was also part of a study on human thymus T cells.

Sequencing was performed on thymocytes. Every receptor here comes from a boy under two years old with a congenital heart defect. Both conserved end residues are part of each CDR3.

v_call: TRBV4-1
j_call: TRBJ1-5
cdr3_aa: CASSQSLGPRTSNSNQPQHF

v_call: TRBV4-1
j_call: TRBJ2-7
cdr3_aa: CASSQEYRGPHEQYF

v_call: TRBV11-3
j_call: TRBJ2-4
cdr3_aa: CASSLGQGGKNIQYF

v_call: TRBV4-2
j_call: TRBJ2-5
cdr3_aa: CASSQDRVLEVRETQYF

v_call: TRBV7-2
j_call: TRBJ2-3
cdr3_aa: CASPRGGSGPSTDTQYF

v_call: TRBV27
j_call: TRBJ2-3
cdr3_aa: CASSASPGTRSTDTQYF

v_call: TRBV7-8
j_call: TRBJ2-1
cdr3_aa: CASSLTPFQAANYNEQFF

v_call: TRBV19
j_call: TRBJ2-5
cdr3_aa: CASSMKKEASQETQYF

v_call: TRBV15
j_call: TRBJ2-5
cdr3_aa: CATSRDLPMWSGTQYF

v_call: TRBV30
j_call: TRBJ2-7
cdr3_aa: CAWSGGQGNEQYF

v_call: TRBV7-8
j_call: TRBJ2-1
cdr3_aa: CASSSPSGKFF

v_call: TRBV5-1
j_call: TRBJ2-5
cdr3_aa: CASSLLLAGGTKETQYF

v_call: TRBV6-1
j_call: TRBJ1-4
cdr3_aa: CASSQGARANEKLFF

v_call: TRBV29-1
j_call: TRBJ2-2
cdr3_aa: CSVGTSGISNTGELFF

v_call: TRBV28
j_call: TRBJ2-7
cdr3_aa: CASSLRTNRVYEQYF

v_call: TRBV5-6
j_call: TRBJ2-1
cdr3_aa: CASSLRLAGGCEQFF

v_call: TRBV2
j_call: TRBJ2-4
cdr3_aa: CASSEGGRSPPGNIQYF

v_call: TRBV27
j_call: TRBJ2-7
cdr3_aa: CASSFGQGRDEQYF

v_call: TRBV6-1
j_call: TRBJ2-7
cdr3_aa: CASSEGTSGSHEQYF

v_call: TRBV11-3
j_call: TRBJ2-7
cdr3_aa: CASSIQGGQYF

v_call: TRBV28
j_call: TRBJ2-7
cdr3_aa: CASSSPGGEYEQYF

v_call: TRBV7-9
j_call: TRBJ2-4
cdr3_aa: CASSLFDSDIQYF

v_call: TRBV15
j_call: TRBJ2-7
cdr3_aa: CATSRDPGNEQYF